This entry lists 20 T cell receptor beta chains sequenced from one sample in a study of shared clonotypes between healthy human individuals. Libraries were prepared by immunoSEQ multiplex PCR; TCRdb keeps only in-frame clonotypes and omits some of them. The table shows millions of clones, with approximately 94% occurring only once. Sequenced material: naive CD4+ T cells sorted from blood. Subset given: CD45RA+ positively selected. The receptors stem from a man younger than 35 in good health.

Comment on this clone: A junction end diverges from the germline sequence, so it may reflect a read error. V usage is TRBV19 and J usage is TRBJ1-2; 8 bases are a match to TRBD1. From germline, CDR1 is LNHDA and CDR2 SQIVND (reference sequence). The CDR3 consists of 24 residues. CDR3 loop: CASSIRLGAWILGQEYWINYSYTF. The CDR3 nucleotides read TGTGCCAGTAGTATTCGATTGGGGGCTTGGATCTTGGGACAGGAGTATTGGATTAACTATAGCTACACCTTC.

The genes are TRBV11-2 and TRBJ2-5; TRBD1 is a possible D gene (6 bases). Trimming pared 0 bases from V and 5 bases from J, leaving 13 bases between. Germline lookup yields CDR1 SGHAT and CDR2 FQNNGV. This CDR3 has 15 amino acids. CDR3 DNA sequence: TGTGCCAGCAGCTTAGAGATGGCAGGGGCTGAGACCCAGTACTTC. It translates to CASSLEMAGAETQYF.

The chain is built from TRBV9 and TRBJ1-1, with TRBD1 matching over 9 bases. Trimming at V came to 9 bases and at J to 2 bases, leaving 5 bases not matched to a gene. Germline CDR1 SGDLS, CDR2 YYNGEE. The CDR3 contains 13 residues. The CDR3 nucleotides are TGTGCCACGGGACAGGGACCAAACACTGAAGCTTTCTTT. It codes for CATGQGPNTEAFF.

This CDR3 reads CASSLGQLKRETQYF. The CDR3 coding sequence is TGTGCCAGCAGTTTAGGACAGCTTAAACGGGAGACCCAGTACTTC. The V gene is TRBV28, the J gene TRBJ2-5; D is perhaps TRBD1 (6 bases). The CDR3 is made up of 15 amino acids. V lost 2 bases and J 5 bases, leaving 15 bases between the germline ends. Germline V lookup: CDR1 MDHEN, CDR2 SYDVKM. Full variable domain (outside the CDR3, taken from reference TRBV28 and TRBJ2-5): DVKVTQSSRYLVKRTGEKVFLECVQDMDHENMFWYRQDPGLGLRLIYFSYDVKMKEKGDIPEGYSVSREKKERFSLILESASTNQTSMYLCASSLGQLKRETQYFGPGTRLLVL.

The chain combines TRBV14 with TRBJ2-5; no definite D call. The CDR3 totals 16 residues. V was clipped by 4 bases and J by 0 bases, with 15 bases between them. Germline CDR1 reads SGHDN; CDR2 reads FVKESK. CDR3 protein: CASSPLTKSHQETQYF. CDR3 coding DNA: TGTGCCAGCAGCCCCCTGACGAAGAGCCACCAAGAGACCCAGTACTTC. Complete variable domain (other parts from reference TRBV14 and TRBJ2-5): EAGVTQFPSHSVIEKGQTVTLRCDPISGHDNLYWYRRVMGKEIKFLLHFVKESKQDESGMPNNRFLAERTGGTYSTLKVQPAELEDSGVYFCASSPLTKSHQETQYFGPGTRLLVL.

This chain connects TRBV11-3 to TRBJ2-5, with 7 bases that match TRBD1. There are 14 residues in the CDR3. Per germline, CDR1 SGHNT and CDR2 YENEEA. The V and J ends lost 4 bases and 3 bases, in that order; junction bases with no gene match: 5. CDR3 DNA sequence: TGTGCCAGCAGCTCCGGGACAGTGGAAGAGACCCAGTACTTC. Protein: CASSSGTVEETQYF.

The gene calls are TRBV9 and TRBJ1-3; D may be TRBD1 (5 bases). V lost 4 bases and J lost 1, with 9 bases in between. The CDR3 has 14 amino acids. Germline CDR1 reads SGDLS; CDR2 reads YYNGEE. The chain's CDR3 is CASSRDPSGNTIYF. The CDR3 nucleotides read TGTGCCAGCAGCCGGGACCCTTCTGGAAACACCATATATTTT.

The chain has TRBV11-2 and TRBJ2-7, with 10 bases matching TRBD2. Germline trimming cut 2 bases from V and 6 bases from J; bases unmatched to any gene: 4. The CDR3 consists of 14 residues. CDR1 is SGHAT and CDR2 is FQNNGV in the germline V gene. The CDR3 spells CASSLSSGGSEQYF. The CDR3 nucleotides read TGTGCCAGCAGCTTAAGTAGCGGGGGGTCCGAGCAGTACTTC. Variable domain in full (rest from reference TRBV11-2 and TRBJ2-7): EAGVAQSPRYKIIEKRQSVAFWCNPISGHATLYWYQQILGQGPKLLIQFQNNGVVDDSQLPKDRFSAERLKGVDSTLKIQPAKLEDSAVYLCASSLSSGGSEQYFGPGTRLTVT.

The chain is built from TRBV6-5 and TRBJ1-6, with TRBD1 matching 7 bases. The CDR3 has 16 residues. Germline V gene sequence: CDR1 MNHEY, CDR2 SVGAGI. V lost 2 bases, J lost 9 bases, and 10 bases stayed unmatched. The CDR3 protein is CASSYLQGTGSSPLHF. The CDR3 DNA follows: TGTGCCAGCAGTTACCTACAGGGGACGGGTAGTTCACCCCTCCACTTT.

Of note for this clone: At the DNA level, this CDR3 is encoded by other sequences in the same sample as well. V and J are TRBV5-1 and TRBJ1-5; D uncertain. The CDR3 covers 13 residues. The germline V gene encodes CDR1 SGHRS and CDR2 YFSETQ. V was trimmed by 0 bases and J by 3 bases, leaving 4 bases between them. CDR3 loop: CASSLGLNQPQHF. As DNA, the CDR3 is TGCGCCAGCAGCTTGGGACTCAATCAGCCCCAGCATTTT.

V gene TRBV6-5 combines with J gene TRBJ1-2; D uncertain. V was trimmed by 5 bases and J by 0 bases, leaving 7 bases between them. The length of the CDR3 is 13 residues. Germline values: CDR1 MNHEY, CDR2 SVGAGI. CDR3 sequence (DNA): TGTGCCAGCAGTACCGGAGCTAACTATGGCTACACCTTC. It yields the protein CASSTGANYGYTF.

The rearrangement links TRBV10-3 to TRBJ2-1; D remains unclear. Trimming removed 4 bases at V and 5 bases at J, with 12 bases between. Germline CDR1 and CDR2: ENHRY and SYGVKD. The CDR3 runs to 14 residues. The CDR3 spells CAISAMAGDNEQFF. CDR3 in DNA: TGTGCCATCAGTGCTATGGCAGGAGACAATGAGCAGTTCTTC.

The table lists this clone with a few counts. The genes are TRBV30 and TRBJ1-5; D unclear. Germline V gene sequence: CDR1 GTSNPN, CDR2 SVGIG (reference sequence). With 1 base removed from V and 7 bases from J, the gap between germline ends came to 11 bases. The CDR3 sequence is 13 residues long. The CDR3 bases are TGTGCCTGGAGTGACCGGCCGGACCAGCCCCAGCATTTT. Amino acids: CAWSDRPDQPQHF.

This clone was counted between two and nine times. This chain connects TRBV10-1 to TRBJ2-7; 9 bases are a match to TRBD2. The germline CDR1 and CDR2 sequences are WNHNN and SYGVQD (reference sequence). Losses at the gene ends were 6 bases for V and 2 bases for J; bases not matched to a gene: 5. The CDR3 consists of 14 residues. This CDR3 is CASSSSGDPYEQYF. In DNA, the CDR3 is TGCGCCAGCAGCTCTAGCGGGGACCCCTACGAGCAGTACTTC.

V gene TRBV10-3 combines with J gene TRBJ2-5, with D possibly being TRBD2 (7 bases). Per the germline V gene, CDR1 is ENHRY and CDR2 is SYGVKD. The CDR3 spans 15 residues. The V end lost 5 bases, the J end lost 5 bases, and 18 bases lay between the germline ends. The CDR3 reads CAISSGGPTGETQYF. The CDR3 nucleotides are TGTGCCATCAGTTCGGGGGGCCCGACTGGGGAGACCCAGTACTTC.

Here the CDR3 reads CASSLVVSGNTIYF. In nucleotides, the CDR3 is TGTGCCAGCAGCTTAGTCGTCTCTGGAAACACCATATATTTT. The chain joins TRBV7-8 to TRBJ1-3; D is unresolved. This CDR3 has 14 amino acids. Germline assignment: CDR1 SGHVS and CDR2 FQNEAQ. Deletions cut 1 base from V and 0 bases from J, with 4 bases between. The whole variable domain, remainder taken from reference TRBV7-8 and TRBJ1-3, is GAGVSQSPRYKVAKRGQDVALRCDPISGHVSLFWYQQALGQGPEFLTYFQNEAQLDKSGLPSDRFFAERPEGSVSTLKIQRTQQEDSAVYLCASSLVVSGNTIYFGEGSWLTVV.

The chain has TRBV5-1 and TRBJ2-7; a possible D gene is TRBD2 (6 bases). The V gene lost 7 bases and the J gene lost 3 bases, with 20 bases spanning the gap. The CDR3 runs 15 residues. The germline V gene has CDR1 SGHRS and CDR2 YFSETQ. The CDR3 coding sequence is TGCGCCAGCTCTAAAGGGACTCCAATGCTCTACGAGCAGTACTTC. Translating gives CASSKGTPMLYEQYF.

V and J are TRBV2 and TRBJ2-2; TRBD2 agrees at 9 bases. CDR1 and CDR2 from the germline V gene are SNHLY and FYNNEI. This CDR3 region has 15 residues. V gave up 11 bases and J gave up 0 bases; unmatched junction bases: 7. CDR3 sequence: CAGSRLAANTGELFF. CDR3 DNA sequence: TGTGCCGGGAGCCGACTAGCGGCGAACACCGGGGAGCTGTTTTTT.

This clone showed up just once. The chain is built from TRBV14 and TRBJ1-2; D is perhaps TRBD1 (5 bases). V was cut by 4 bases and J by 5 bases, with 17 bases left in between. CDR3 length: 15 amino acids. Germline V gene data show CDR1 as SGHDN and CDR2 as FVKESK. DNA of the CDR3: TGTGCCAGCAGCCGCCGAAGAGACAGCCCTTATGGCTACACCTTC. Translating it yields CASSRRRDSPYGYTF.

The chain carries TRBV6-5 and TRBJ1-2; weak D call: TRBD1 (5 bases). Germline lookup yields CDR1 MNHEY and CDR2 SVGAGI. The length of the CDR3 is 14 residues. The V gene lost 8 bases and the J gene lost 6 bases, with 19 bases spanning the gap. CDR3 coding DNA: TGTGCCAGCTGCTTCCGGGACCTTCAGGATGGCTACACCTTC. It is translated as CASCFRDLQDGYTF.